This TCR beta chain was sequenced during a study of cytomegalovirus exposure and HLA in healthy donors. Study findings and constraints: Roughly even sequencing depth across donors was the assumption behind the presence/absence analyses. Information on immune exposure was restricted to one variable (CMV serostatus). Common viral pathogens seemed to be connected with several of the most significant clusters, according to a later analysis. Reportedly, cytomegalovirus status was diagnosed with high sensitivity and specificity.

Germline V gene sequence: CDR1 MGHRA, CDR2 YSYEKL. V was cut by 0 bases and J by 8 bases, with 16 bases left in between. The length of the CDR3 is 16 residues. Concerning this clone: The antigen is unknown.

In the PCR, 60 Vbeta and 13 Jbeta primers were used. This table comes from immunoSEQ multiplex PCR, and its TCRdb copy is limited to in-frame clones, with some not included. The table records roughly 150,000 clones, 60% to 80% of them present only once. The chain links TRBV4-1 to TRBJ2-2; D not certain. The material sequenced was PBMCs. This TCR derives from a male donor in good health and CMV-seronegative. This chain's CDR3 is CASSQDVQGRAGELFF. CDR3 coding DNA: TGCGCCAGCAGCCAAGATGTACAAGGAAGAGCGGGGGAGCTGTTTTTT.